This is a list of T cell receptor beta chains from one sample in a study of T cells in Graves' hyperthyroidism and ophthalmopathy. TCRdb analysed the multiplex PCR reads with MiXCR anew, one entry per CDR3 protein. The data show hundreds of thousands of distinct CDR3 sequences, over 15% seen once. Sequencing input: blood. All receptors come from a woman aged 18-29 years with Graves' hyperthyroidism. Each CDR3 is given with its conserved first and last residue. Fields, in order: D gene, V gene, J gene, clone size, CDR3 protein, CDR3 DNA. D genes are given only for firm matches. Clone size is not always given. Where it is, it says once, few, many or a class for expanded clones.

d_call: .; v_call: TRBV2; j_call: TRBJ1-4; clone_size: many; cdr3_aa: CASSEMTGPTNEKLFF; cdr3_nt: TGTGCCAGCAGTGAAATGACAGGTCCAACTAATGAAAAACTGTTTTTT
d_call: TRBD2; v_call: TRBV6-2/TRBV6-3; j_call: TRBJ2-5; clone_size: many; cdr3_aa: CASSYLRLAGQETQYF; cdr3_nt: TGTGCCAGCAGTTACCTTCGACTAGCGGGGCAAGAGACCCAGTACTTC
d_call: .; v_call: TRBV2; j_call: TRBJ1-2; clone_size: many; cdr3_aa: CASELRAVYGYTF; cdr3_nt: TGTGCCAGCGAGCTACGAGCGGTATATGGCTACACCTTC
d_call: .; v_call: TRBV24-1; j_call: TRBJ2-1; clone_size: many; cdr3_aa: CATSDTRFNEQFF; cdr3_nt: TGTGCCACCAGTGATACGAGGTTCAATGAGCAGTTCTTC
d_call: .; v_call: TRBV6-2/TRBV6-3; j_call: TRBJ1-3; clone_size: .; cdr3_aa: CASSSGETGNTIYF; cdr3_nt: TGTGCCAGCAGTTCGGGGGAAACTGGAAACACCATATATTTT
d_call: .; v_call: TRBV18; j_call: TRBJ1-3; clone_size: once; cdr3_aa: CASSPKDAGFGSTIYF; cdr3_nt: TGTGCCAGCTCACCGAAAGATGCAGGTTTCGGAAGCACCATATATTTT
d_call: TRBD2; v_call: TRBV5-1; j_call: TRBJ2-3; clone_size: .; cdr3_aa: CASSLAWTSGGMDTQYF; cdr3_nt: TGCGCCAGCAGCTTGGCCTGGACTAGCGGGGGGATGGATACGCAGTATTTT
d_call: .; v_call: TRBV6-1; j_call: TRBJ1-3; clone_size: .; cdr3_aa: CASNPGPGNTIYF; cdr3_nt: TGTGCCAGCAATCCAGGGCCCGGAAACACCATATATTTT
d_call: .; v_call: TRBV7-8; j_call: TRBJ2-7; clone_size: few; cdr3_aa: CASSLRRTKRYEQYF; cdr3_nt: TGTGCCAGCAGTTTGCGTAGGACGAAAAGATACGAGCAGTACTTC
d_call: TRBD2; v_call: TRBV12-3/TRBV12-4; j_call: TRBJ2-1; clone_size: many; cdr3_aa: CASSPSGLAGGPRDNEQFF; cdr3_nt: TGTGCCAGCAGTCCGTCCGGACTAGCGGGGGGGCCTCGGGACAATGAGCAGTTCTTC
d_call: TRBD1; v_call: TRBV5-6; j_call: TRBJ1-5; clone_size: few; cdr3_aa: CASSLAGWGTEFAFNQPQHF; cdr3_nt: TGTGCCAGCAGCTTGGCCGGTTGGGGGACAGAATTCGCCTTCAATCAGCCCCAGCATTTT
d_call: .; v_call: TRBV27; j_call: TRBJ2-3; clone_size: many; cdr3_aa: CASSPVGLITDTQYF; cdr3_nt: TGTGCCAGCAGCCCCGTGGGACTCATCACAGATACGCAGTATTTT
d_call: TRBD2; v_call: TRBV7-2; j_call: TRBJ2-1; clone_size: .; cdr3_aa: CASSPPGLASYEQFF; cdr3_nt: TGTGCCAGCAGCCCTCCGGGACTAGCCTCCTACGAGCAGTTCTTC
d_call: .; v_call: TRBV2; j_call: TRBJ2-7; clone_size: many; cdr3_aa: CASSEGESGSYEQYF; cdr3_nt: TGTGCCAGCAGTGAAGGGGAGTCTGGGTCCTACGAGCAGTACTTC
d_call: TRBD2; v_call: TRBV6-1; j_call: TRBJ2-1; clone_size: few; cdr3_aa: CASRSLAGVHSYNEQFF; cdr3_nt: TGTGCCAGCAGATCGTTAGCGGGGGTGCACTCCTACAATGAGCAGTTCTTC
d_call: .; v_call: TRBV24-1; j_call: TRBJ2-7; clone_size: few; cdr3_aa: CATARDVDEQYF; cdr3_nt: TGTGCCACCGCCCGGGACGTCGATGAGCAGTACTTC
d_call: TRBD2; v_call: TRBV3-1; j_call: TRBJ2-4; clone_size: few; cdr3_aa: CASSQAALVAGLGKNIQYF; cdr3_nt: TGTGCCAGCAGCCAAGCCGCTTTGGTAGCGGGATTGGGCAAAAACATTCAGTACTTC
d_call: TRBD1; v_call: TRBV6-1; j_call: TRBJ2-7; clone_size: .; cdr3_aa: CASRAGTASYEQYF; cdr3_nt: TGTGCCAGCAGGGCTGGGACAGCCTCCTACGAGCAGTACTTC
d_call: .; v_call: TRBV19; j_call: TRBJ2-1; clone_size: .; cdr3_aa: CASTPGAGSYNEQSF; cdr3_nt: TGTGCCAGTACCCCTGGGGCGGGCTCCTACAATGAGCAGTCCTTC
d_call: .; v_call: TRBV11-2; j_call: TRBJ1-6; clone_size: many; cdr3_aa: CASSLRRGSSYNSPLHF; cdr3_nt: TGTGCCAGCAGCTTACGGCGCGGGAGCTCCTATAATTCACCCCTCCACTTT
d_call: .; v_call: TRBV19; j_call: TRBJ1-1; clone_size: many; cdr3_aa: CASSTGEGGTEAFF; cdr3_nt: TGTGCCAGTAGTACAGGAGAGGGGGGCACTGAAGCTTTCTTT
d_call: .; v_call: TRBV20-1; j_call: TRBJ2-3; clone_size: many; cdr3_aa: CSARDLEGATQYF; cdr3_nt: TGCAGTGCTAGAGATCTCGAAGGAGCTACGCAGTATTTT
d_call: .; v_call: TRBV5-4; j_call: TRBJ2-4; clone_size: .; cdr3_aa: CASRDRAKNIQYF; cdr3_nt: TGTGCCAGCAGGGACAGAGCCAAAAACATTCAGTACTTC
d_call: TRBD1; v_call: TRBV10-1; j_call: TRBJ1-1; clone_size: many; cdr3_aa: CASSDGTVNTEAFF; cdr3_nt: TGCGCCAGCAGTGATGGGACAGTGAACACTGAAGCTTTCTTT
d_call: TRBD1; v_call: TRBV7-2; j_call: TRBJ2-3; clone_size: many; cdr3_aa: CASSDYRGTDTQYF; cdr3_nt: TGTGCCAGCAGCGACTACAGGGGAACAGATACGCAGTATTTT
d_call: .; v_call: TRBV27; j_call: TRBJ2-3; clone_size: many; cdr3_aa: CASSLFKGVTDTQYF; cdr3_nt: TGTGCCAGCAGTTTATTTAAGGGTGTCACAGATACGCAGTATTTT
d_call: .; v_call: TRBV7-8; j_call: TRBJ2-1; clone_size: many; cdr3_aa: CASSLSSGANYNEQFF; cdr3_nt: TGTGCCAGCAGTTTAAGTTCGGGGGCCAACTACAATGAGCAGTTCTTC
d_call: .; v_call: TRBV7-2; j_call: TRBJ2-3; clone_size: many; cdr3_aa: CASSLAGGNTDTQYF; cdr3_nt: TGTGCCAGCAGCTTAGCGGGGGGTAACACAGATACGCAGTATTTT
d_call: .; v_call: TRBV20-1; j_call: TRBJ2-1; clone_size: few; cdr3_aa: CSARVAKASNEQFF; cdr3_nt: TGCAGTGCTAGAGTGGCGAAAGCTAGCAATGAGCAGTTCTTC
d_call: .; v_call: TRBV28; j_call: TRBJ1-3; clone_size: many; cdr3_aa: CASRRGALSGNTIYF; cdr3_nt: TGTGCCAGCAGGAGAGGAGCACTCTCTGGAAACACCATATATTTT
d_call: .; v_call: TRBV3-1; j_call: TRBJ1-1; clone_size: many; cdr3_aa: CASSQDKGVNTEAFF; cdr3_nt: TGTGCCAGCAGCCAAGATAAGGGGGTGAACACTGAAGCTTTCTTT
d_call: TRBD1; v_call: TRBV2; j_call: TRBJ2-7; clone_size: .; cdr3_aa: CASEVWTGEYEQYF; cdr3_nt: TGTGCCAGCGAGGTTTGGACAGGGGAATACGAGCAGTACTTC
d_call: TRBD2; v_call: TRBV28; j_call: TRBJ2-5; clone_size: .; cdr3_aa: CASSPTSGRGRETQYF; cdr3_nt: TGTGCCAGCAGCCCCACTAGCGGGAGGGGGAGGGAGACCCAGTACTTC
d_call: .; v_call: TRBV5-5; j_call: TRBJ2-1; clone_size: .; cdr3_aa: CASSLDSGTYNEQSF; cdr3_nt: TGTGCCAGCAGCTTGGATAGCGGAACCTACAATGAGCAGTCCTTC
d_call: .; v_call: TRBV15; j_call: TRBJ2-6; clone_size: .; cdr3_aa: CATRRRTGANVLTF; cdr3_nt: TGTGCCACCAGGCGTAGAACTGGGGCCAACGTCCTGACTTTC
d_call: .; v_call: TRBV24-1; j_call: TRBJ1-1; clone_size: many; cdr3_aa: CATSDSRDPKGAFF; cdr3_nt: TGTGCCACCAGTGATTCCCGGGACCCTAAGGGAGCTTTCTTT
d_call: TRBD2; v_call: TRBV6-1; j_call: TRBJ2-3; clone_size: .; cdr3_aa: CASSLTSGGPTDTQYF; cdr3_nt: TGTGCCAGCAGCCTAACTAGCGGGGGGCCCACAGATACGCAGTATTTT
d_call: TRBD1; v_call: TRBV12-3/TRBV12-4; j_call: TRBJ1-1; clone_size: .; cdr3_aa: CASRQRDRMNTEAFF; cdr3_nt: TGTGCCAGCAGACAGCGGGACAGAATGAACACTGAAGCTTTCTTT
d_call: .; v_call: TRBV5-1; j_call: TRBJ1-6; clone_size: .; cdr3_aa: CASSLERTASNSPLHF; cdr3_nt: TGCGCCAGCAGCTTGGAGCGGACAGCGTCGAATTCACCCCTCCACTTT
d_call: .; v_call: TRBV6-2/TRBV6-3; j_call: TRBJ2-7; clone_size: few; cdr3_aa: CASSTRAGAASIHEQYF; cdr3_nt: TGTGCCAGCAGCACCAGGGCCGGGGCGGCGAGTATCCACGAGCAGTACTTC
d_call: TRBD1; v_call: TRBV20-1; j_call: TRBJ1-2; clone_size: few; cdr3_aa: CSAKWDRFPLGYGYTF; cdr3_nt: TGCAGTGCAAAATGGGACAGGTTCCCGTTAGGGTATGGCTACACCTTC
d_call: .; v_call: TRBV18; j_call: TRBJ1-4; clone_size: .; cdr3_aa: CASSPAWGRENEKLFF; cdr3_nt: TGTGCCAGCTCACCAGCTTGGGGAAGAGAGAATGAAAAACTGTTTTTT
d_call: TRBD1; v_call: TRBV27; j_call: TRBJ1-5; clone_size: few; cdr3_aa: CASRRTGGVNQPQHF; cdr3_nt: TGTGCCAGCAGGCGGACAGGGGGCGTCAATCAGCCCCAGCATTTT
d_call: TRBD2; v_call: TRBV7-2; j_call: TRBJ2-1; clone_size: few; cdr3_aa: CASSIDRLAGSSYNEQFF; cdr3_nt: TGTGCCAGTAGTATAGATCGGCTAGCGGGGAGCTCCTACAATGAGCAGTTCTTC
d_call: TRBD2; v_call: TRBV20-1; j_call: TRBJ2-1; clone_size: many; cdr3_aa: CSATPGLAHNSYNEQFF; cdr3_nt: TGCAGTGCGACCCCGGGACTAGCGCACAACTCCTACAATGAGCAGTTCTTC
d_call: TRBD2; v_call: TRBV24-1; j_call: TRBJ2-1; clone_size: .; cdr3_aa: CATAPVTSGRALSSYNEQFF; cdr3_nt: TGTGCCACCGCTCCCGTGACTAGCGGGAGGGCGCTCTCCTCCTACAATGAGCAGTTCTTC
d_call: .; v_call: TRBV6-2/TRBV6-3; j_call: TRBJ2-7; clone_size: .; cdr3_aa: CASSNGPAYEQYF; cdr3_nt: TGTGCCAGCAGTAATGGGCCTGCCTACGAGCAGTACTTC
d_call: TRBD2; v_call: TRBV27; j_call: TRBJ2-1; clone_size: many; cdr3_aa: CASSFIGTSGSKNEQFF; cdr3_nt: TGTGCCAGCAGTTTTATAGGGACTAGCGGGAGCAAAAATGAGCAGTTCTTC
d_call: TRBD2; v_call: TRBV3-1; j_call: TRBJ2-1; clone_size: .; cdr3_aa: CASSQVLGTSGTGEQFF; cdr3_nt: TGTGCCAGCAGCCAAGTATTGGGGACTAGCGGGACGGGCGAGCAGTTCTTC
d_call: .; v_call: TRBV24-1; j_call: TRBJ2-1; clone_size: .; cdr3_aa: CATSEPGGVKNEQFF; cdr3_nt: TGTGCCACCAGTGAGCCAGGGGGGGTGAAGAATGAGCAGTTCTTC
d_call: .; v_call: TRBV5-1; j_call: TRBJ1-5; clone_size: few; cdr3_aa: CASSLARLAAATDTQHF; cdr3_nt: TGCGCCAGCAGCTTGGCGCGTCTAGCGGCGGCCACAGATACGCAGCATTTT